The 24 T cell receptor beta chains below all came from one sample that was sequenced in a study of CD8+CD57+ T cells in acquired aplastic anemia. CDR3 and TCR beta VDJ profiling relied on a genomic DNA template. TCRdb itself ran the reads through MiXCR, one entry per CDR3 protein. The sample contains around 180,000 distinct CDR3 sequences, 50% to 75% of which appear only once. What was sequenced was sorted CD4+, CD8+, or CD8+CD57+ T cells (not recorded which) from PBMCs. All receptors come from a human donor in good health.

CDR3 sequence reads: CASSLDPAWNTEAFF. The CDR3 DNA reads as TGTGCCAGCAGCTTAGATCCGGCTTGGAACACTGAAGCTTTCTTT. The rearrangement links TRBV7-8 to TRBJ1-1; D gene ambiguous. With 1 base removed from V and 1 base from J, the gap between germline ends came to 10 bases. The CDR3 is made up of 15 amino acids. Germline V gene sequence: CDR1 SGHVS, CDR2 FQNEAQ.

V is TRBV30 and J is TRBJ1-5; D not certain. V was pared by 0 bases and J by 4 bases, with 7 bases between. CDR3 length: 13 residues. Germline CDR1 reads GTSNPN; CDR2 reads SVGIG (reference sequence). CDR3 in DNA: TGTGCCTGGAGTGTACGGGAGAATCAGCCCCAGCATTTT. Protein sequence: CAWSVRENQPQHF.

As for this clonotype: The junction departs from germline at one end; a sequencing error may be responsible. This chain joins TRBV2 and TRBJ2-1, with 7 bases fitting TRBD1. This CDR3 spans 15 amino acids. Germline CDR1 SNHLY, CDR2 FYNNEI. CDR3 loop: CATSAPRQGRDEQFF. The CDR3 coding sequence is TGTGCCACCAGTGCCCCGAGACAGGGAAGGGATGAGCAGTTCTTC.

The chain links TRBV20-1 to TRBJ1-4, with D hard to call. The germline V gene encodes CDR1 DFQATT and CDR2 SNEGSKA (reference sequence). Trimming shortened V by 2 bases and J by 4 bases, and 14 bases separated the two germline ends. This CDR3 has 15 amino acids. The chain's CDR3 is CSARTYSELNEKLFF. The CDR3 coding sequence is TGCAGTGCTAGAACCTACAGTGAACTTAATGAAAAACTGTTTTTT.

Ten or more counts support this clonotype. The rearrangement links TRBV7-8 to TRBJ2-3; D might be TRBD1 or TRBD2, each matching 5 bases. Per the germline V gene, CDR1 is SGHVS and CDR2 is FQNEAQ. This CDR3 comprises 16 residues. Trimming stripped 5 bases from V and 4 bases from J, with 19 bases between. CDR3 protein: CASSRIGDHDADTQYF. In DNA, the CDR3 is TGTGCCAGCAGCCGTATCGGGGACCATGATGCAGATACGCAGTATTTT. Filled out from reference TRBV7-8 and TRBJ2-3, the complete variable domain reads GAGVSQSPRYKVAKRGQDVALRCDPISGHVSLFWYQQALGQGPEFLTYFQNEAQLDKSGLPSDRFFAERPEGSVSTLKIQRTQQEDSAVYLCASSRIGDHDADTQYFGPGTRLTVL.

J is TRBJ2-7 and V is TRBV19; D call uncertain. This CDR3 has 11 amino acids. Per germline, CDR1 LNHDA and CDR2 SQIVND (reference sequence). Trimming took off 8 bases at V and 4 bases at J, with 9 bases between the two ends. The CDR3 region has the DNA TGTGCCAGTGCGTCCGTTTACGAGCAGTACTTC. Protein product: CASASVYEQYF. The full variable domain, with the rest looked up from reference TRBV19 and TRBJ2-7, is DGGITQSPKYLFRKEGQNVTLSCEQNLNHDAMYWYRQDPGQGLRLIYYSQIVNDFQKGDIAEGYSVSREKKESFPLTVTSAQKNPTAFYLCASASVYEQYFGPGTRLTVT.

The J gene is TRBJ2-1, the V gene TRBV25-1; 10 bases are a match to TRBD2. Per the germline V gene, CDR1 is MGHDK and CDR2 is SYGVNS. V lost 6 bases, J lost 5 bases, and 4 bases stayed unmatched. The CDR3 spans 14 residues. The CDR3 spells CASRASGSHNEQFF. CDR3 bases: TGTGCCAGCAGAGCTAGCGGGAGTCACAATGAGCAGTTCTTC.

The V and J genes are TRBV20-1 and TRBJ2-7; D possibly corresponds to TRBD1 (6 bases). The germline V gene has CDR1 DFQATT and CDR2 SNEGSKA (reference sequence). Trimming cost V 0 bases and J 3 bases, with 12 bases left between them. This CDR3 contains 14 residues. CDR3 bases: TGCAGTGCTAGAGAGGGGCAGGGGTACTACGAGCAGTACTTC. This translates into CSAREGQGYYEQYF.

To note about this clonotype: Because the CDR3's place on the DNA is in doubt, the DNA is left out and the CDR3 is given as listed by TCRdb. V is TRBV7-9 and J is TRBJ2-2; no DNA check was done on the table's D call, TRBD2. CDR1 SEHNR and CDR2 FQNEAQ come from the germline V gene (reference sequence). The CDR3 totals 18 residues, both ends included. The CDR3 loop reads CASSRQSLDEQYFGELFF.

This chain connects TRBV24-1 to TRBJ2-2; D gene ambiguous. The CDR3 is made up of 12 amino acids. Trimming left V 6 bases short and J 5 bases short, with 6 bases between. The germline V gene has CDR1 KGHDR and CDR2 SFDVKD. CDR3 in DNA: TGTGCCACCAGTACCAATACCGGGGAGCTGTTTTTT. Its protein product is CATSTNTGELFF.

The chain links TRBV5-6 to TRBJ1-6; D may be TRBD1 (5 bases). The CDR3 sequence is 13 residues long. The V gene lost 4 bases and the J gene lost 10 bases, with 12 bases spanning the gap. Germline V gene sequence: CDR1 SGHDT, CDR2 YYEEEE. CDR3 nucleotides: TGTGCCAGCAGCCCAGGGACGAGGTCACCCCTCCACTTT. This translates into CASSPGTRSPLHF.

This clonotype was observed many times. The V gene is TRBV5-5, the J gene TRBJ1-6; 8 nucleotides match TRBD1. The CDR3 extends over 14 amino acids. Germline lookup yields CDR1 SGHKS and CDR2 YYEKEE (reference sequence). Unmatched junction bases numbered 7, after V lost 4 bases and J lost 10 bases. CDR3 sequence (DNA): TGTGCCAGCAGCCCAGGACAGGGAGGATCACCCCTCCACTTT. Protein: CASSPGQGGSPLHF.

The V and J genes are TRBV12-3 or TRBV12-4 and TRBJ1-2, with D possibly being TRBD1 (5 bases). The CDR3 loop spans 14 amino acids. The V and J ends lost 3 bases and 8 bases respectively, with 16 bases between them. The CDR3 here is CASSFLPGLYGYTF. In nucleotides, the CDR3 is TGTGCCAGCAGTTTTCTCCCAGGGCTTTACGGCTACACCTTC.

This chain uses TRBV2 with TRBJ2-7, with TRBD1 matching 7 bases. The germline V gene encodes CDR1 SNHLY and CDR2 FYNNEI. This CDR3 is built from 15 residues. With 6 bases clipped from V and 2 bases from J, the junction kept 10 bases outside the gene matches. DNA of the CDR3: TGTGCCAGCAGACCCGAGGGGGCCCTACCCTACGAGCAGTACTTC. Translation gives CASRPEGALPYEQYF.

The rearrangement joins TRBV10-1 to TRBJ1-1, with 11 bases fitting TRBD1. The CDR3 contains 14 residues. Germline V gene lookup returns CDR1 WNHNN and CDR2 SYGVQD (reference sequence). V lost 2 bases and J lost 10; bases outside the gene matches: 6. The CDR3 protein is CASSENGQGAGAFF. The CDR3 region has the DNA TGCGCCAGCAGTGAGAATGGACAGGGGGCTGGAGCTTTCTTT.

This rearrangement joins TRBV2 to TRBJ2-7; the D gene could be TRBD1 or TRBD2 (5 bases each). The CDR3 runs 14 residues. V lost 7 bases, J lost 3 bases, and 16 bases lay in between. Germline-derived CDR1 and CDR2 are SNHLY and FYNNEI. The chain's CDR3 is CASILGAAGYEQYF. The CDR3 bases are TGTGCCAGCATCCTCGGGGCGGCCGGCTACGAGCAGTACTTC.

The chain couples TRBV2 to TRBJ2-5, with unresolved D. Trimming pared 8 bases from V and 1 base from J, leaving 11 bases between. This CDR3 spans 13 amino acids. Germline V gene lookup returns CDR1 SNHLY and CDR2 FYNNEI. CDR3 sequence: CASSPGAQETQYF. The CDR3 nucleotides are TGTGCCAGCTCACCCGGAGCCCAAGAGACCCAGTACTTC.

Only one count was recorded for this clonotype. The chain uses TRBV7-9 and TRBJ1-6; D not certain. The length of the CDR3 is 13 residues. V dropped 6 bases and J dropped 10 bases, with 13 bases sitting between them. The V gene's germline CDR1 is SEHNR and CDR2 FQNEAQ (reference sequence). The DNA of the CDR3 is TGTGCCAGCAGTCAGGTTGTGGGATCACCCCTCCACTTT. This sequence encodes CASSQVVGSPLHF. Full variable domain (remainder filled in from reference TRBV7-9 and TRBJ1-6): DTGVSQNPRHKITKRGQNVTFRCDPISEHNRLYWYRQTLGQGPEFLTYFQNEAQLEKSRLLSDRFSAERPKGSFSTLEIQRTEQGDSAMYLCASSQVVGSPLHFGNGTRLTVT.

Regarding this clonotype: This clone may be a read error of a much larger clone one base away. The V and J genes are TRBV7-9 and TRBJ2-1; 10 bases align to TRBD1. CDR1 SEHNR and CDR2 FQNEAQ come from the germline V gene (reference sequence). The CDR3 is 15 residues long. Germline trimming cut 2 bases from V and 8 bases from J; bases unmatched to any gene: 6. The chain's CDR3 is CASSLRTGGSDEQFF. Here the CDR3 DNA reads TGTGCCAGCAGCTTACGGACAGGGGGTTCCGATGAGCAGTTCTTC.

In this sample, this clonotype turned up many times. The chain uses TRBV7-9 and TRBJ2-7; D is unresolved. V dropped 2 bases and J dropped 5 bases, with 10 bases sitting between them. The CDR3 loop spans 13 amino acids. Germline loops: CDR1 SEHNR, CDR2 FQNEAQ (reference sequence). The CDR3 nucleotides read TGTGCCAGCAGCTTATTAGGTGGACACGAGCAGTACTTC. Amino acids: CASSLLGGHEQYF.

The chain combines TRBV19 with TRBJ1-3; D unclear. The CDR3 is 13 residues long. V was clipped by 9 bases and J by 0 bases, with 9 bases between them. The germline V gene has CDR1 LNHDA and CDR2 SQIVND (reference sequence). The CDR3 is CASGLNSGNTIYF. The CDR3 region has the DNA TGTGCCAGCGGACTGAACTCTGGAAACACCATATATTTT.

V is TRBV20-1 and J is TRBJ2-1, with 7 bases fitting TRBD2. This CDR3 region has 12 residues. Germline V gives CDR1 DFQATT, CDR2 SNEGSKA (reference sequence). The J segment lost 6 bases and the V segment lost 4 bases, leaving 3 bases of the junction unmatched. The CDR3 sequence is CSATGTINEQFF. CDR3 bases: TGCAGTGCTACCGGGACTATCAATGAGCAGTTCTTC.

The CDR3 DNA reads as TGTGCCAGCAGCCCGGGAACAACAGGGGGCGACTATGGCTACACCTTC. This codes for CASSPGTTGGDYGYTF. The gene calls are TRBV7-9 and TRBJ1-2; TRBD1 matches at 9 bases. The J segment lost 3 bases and the V segment lost 5 bases, leaving 10 bases of the junction unmatched. The CDR3 runs 16 residues. Looked up from germline, CDR1 is SEHNR and CDR2 is FQNEAQ (reference sequence).

This clonotype was counted many times. The CDR3 region is CASSFRVPEAFF. In DNA form, the CDR3 reads TGTGCCAGCAGTTTTAGGGTGCCTGAAGCTTTCTTT. The chain carries TRBV12-3 or TRBV12-4 and TRBJ1-1; the D is unclear. V was clipped by 3 bases and J by 6 bases, with 8 bases between them. The CDR3 spans 12 residues.